This TCR beta chain was captured in a study of T-cell memory formation after mild COVID-19. Study-wide points: Contracting clones, day 15 to 85, had balanced CD4/CD8, and later expanders favored CD4+.

With regard to this clonotype: What it binds is not known. Germline is not matched at one junction end, which may reflect a read error.

CDR1 is SQVTM, CDR2 ANQGSEA, per germline. The CDR3 runs to 17 residues. Employing constant-segment primers, 5'RACE generated TCR alpha and TCR beta cDNA libraries bearing sample barcodes and UMIs. Using its own MiXCR run on the 5' RACE reads, TCRdb lists one record per CDR3 protein. The data show hundreds of thousands of distinct CDR3 sequences, with more than 15% seen just once and around 11% held by the top ten. Material: PBMCs or a T cell subset sorted from them (not recorded which). The V gene is TRBV29-1, the J gene TRBJ2-7; D perhaps matches TRBD1 (5 bases). The TCR was taken from an adult woman who had mild COVID-19 (a few samples of this study predate the infection). Cell type and time point are not known. In DNA form, the CDR3 reads TGCAGCGTCGAAGGTGGACGCAGGGTAGGGGCCAACTACGAGCAGTACTTC. This translates into CSVEGGRRVGANYEQYF.